These 10 T cell receptor beta chains were sequenced from one sample in a study of OX40 agonist ivuxolimab in advanced cancers. Generated by immunoSEQ multiplex PCR, the TCRdb table keeps only in-frame clones and is missing some. The data show about 65,000 clones, about nine tenths seen once. The material sequenced was CD4+ or CD8+ T cells sorted from blood, taken in a trial of the OX40 agonist ivuxolimab. These receptors were obtained from an adult with an advanced solid tumor such as melanoma, head and neck, liver or kidney cancer.

The V gene is TRBV9, the J gene TRBJ1-4; the D gene is possibly TRBD1 (6 bases). V gave up 0 bases and J gave up 2 bases, with 8 bases separating them. This CDR3 has 15 amino acids. The germline V gene encodes CDR1 SGDLS and CDR2 YYNGEE. The CDR3 DNA reads TGTGCCAGCAGCGTAGAACAGGGTACTAATGAAAAACTGTTTTTT. It yields the protein CASSVEQGTNEKLFF.

This clone occurred a few times. The chain joins TRBV19 to TRBJ1-5; 8 positions agree with TRBD1. V shed 6 bases, J shed 5 bases, and the junction held 0 bases outside the gene matches. This CDR3 has 12 residues. Germline values: CDR1 LNHDA, CDR2 SQIVND (reference sequence). CDR3 residues: CASRTGDQPQHF. The CDR3 DNA is TGTGCCAGTAGGACAGGGGATCAGCCCCAGCATTTT.

V gene TRBV5-6 combines with J gene TRBJ2-7, with D hard to call. Germline values: CDR1 SGHDT, CDR2 YYEEEE. V lost 4 bases to trimming and J lost 3 bases, with 23 bases between them. The CDR3 runs to 17 residues. CDR3 protein: CASSLNGVPGSHYEQYF. The CDR3 DNA reads TGTGCCAGCAGCCTGAATGGGGTGCCAGGTTCACACTACGAGCAGTACTTC.

The chain uses TRBV6-4 and TRBJ2-7; 7 bases fit TRBD2. Germline CDR1 is MRHNA and CDR2 is SNTAGT. The CDR3 contains 15 residues. V dropped 4 bases and J dropped 5; count of bases not matched to a gene: 11. The CDR3 DNA is TGTGCCAGCAGTGGTGGACGGGGGGTGAGGAACGAGCAGTACTTC. The encoded protein is CASSGGRGVRNEQYF.

The rearrangement joins TRBV11-2 to TRBJ2-2; the D gene is possibly TRBD2 (5 bases). Germline assignment: CDR1 SGHAT and CDR2 FQNNGV. V was cut by 1 base and J by 5 bases, with 14 bases left in between. The CDR3 runs 16 residues. CDR3 sequence: CASSLVFGSATGELFF. CDR3 DNA sequence: TGTGCCAGCAGCTTAGTCTTTGGGAGCGCGACCGGGGAGCTGTTTTTT.

V is TRBV7-9 and J is TRBJ2-1; D is unclear. The V end was cut by 3 bases, the J end by 0 bases, with 12 bases between. The CDR3 runs 16 residues. Germline V gene data show CDR1 as SEHNR and CDR2 as FQNEAQ (reference sequence). The CDR3 reads CASSLGPGSSYNEQFF. CDR3 bases: TGTGCCAGCAGCTTGGGTCCCGGAAGCTCCTACAATGAGCAGTTCTTC.

The rearrangement uses TRBV2 and TRBJ2-2, with 8 bases matching TRBD2. The junction had 8 bases not matched to a gene; V was cut back by 7 bases and J by 7 bases. The CDR3 extends over 14 amino acids. CDR1 SNHLY and CDR2 FYNNEI come from the germline V gene. The CDR3 sequence is CASNLAGGFGELFF. CDR3 DNA sequence: TGTGCCAGCAATCTTGCGGGAGGATTCGGGGAGCTGTTTTTT.

This chain joins TRBV19 and TRBJ2-1; D gene ambiguous. V lost 7 bases, J lost 6 bases, and 16 bases lay in between. CDR1 LNHDA and CDR2 SQIVND come from the germline V gene (reference sequence). The CDR3 sequence is 14 residues long. CDR3 residues: CASKGLEVSNEQFF. CDR3 nucleotides: TGTGCCAGTAAGGGCCTTGAGGTCAGCAATGAGCAGTTCTTC. Full variable domain (rest looked up from reference TRBV19 and TRBJ2-1): DGGITQSPKYLFRKEGQNVTLSCEQNLNHDAMYWYRQDPGQGLRLIYYSQIVNDFQKGDIAEGYSVSREKKESFPLTVTSAQKNPTAFYLCASKGLEVSNEQFFGPGTRLTVL.

This rearrangement joins TRBV4-3 to TRBJ2-1, with D tentatively TRBD1 (6 bases). CDR1 and CDR2 from the germline V gene are LGHNA and YSLEER. V was pared by 0 bases and J by 6 bases, with 12 bases between. CDR3 size: 15 residues. The CDR3 loop is CASSQDRVRGNEQFF. CDR3 DNA sequence: TGCGCCAGCAGCCAAGACCGGGTCAGGGGCAATGAGCAGTTCTTC.

This clone was picked up one time. The chain carries TRBV4-1 and TRBJ1-5; the match to TRBD1 covers 7 bases. The CDR3 covers 15 residues. Germline loops: CDR1 MGHRA, CDR2 YSYEKL. V lost 4 bases, J lost 5 bases, and 8 bases stayed unmatched. The CDR3 bases are TGCGCCAGCAGCCGAACCGGGACAGCAGATCAGCCCCAGCATTTT. Amino acids: CASSRTGTADQPQHF.